The 31 T cell receptor beta chains reported below all come from one sample, sequenced in a study of T cells in Graves' hyperthyroidism and ophthalmopathy. RNA transcripts served as the template for amplifying TCR beta CDR3 regions. Researchers ran a first-round RT-PCR on the TCR CDR3 using the HTBI primer set. TCRdb passed the multiplex PCR reads through MiXCR, listing each CDR3 protein once. The repertoire includes more than 550,000 distinct CDR3 sequences, just under 45% of them detected once, and less than 9% sits in the top ten. Sequencing was performed on peripheral blood or thyroid tissue (not recorded which). The receptors stem from an adult man with Graves' disease, either hyperthyroidism or ophthalmopathy (not recorded which).

This chain connects TRBV24-1 to TRBJ1-5; TRBD1 matches at 7 bases. The CDR3 covers 15 residues. V shed 5 bases and J 5 bases; nucleotides not matched to a gene: 8. Germline V gene sequence: CDR1 KGHDR, CDR2 SFDVKD. As DNA, the CDR3 is TGTGCCACCAGTGGAACGACAGGGTGGGATCAGCCCCAGCATTTT. This gives the protein CATSGTTGWDQPQHF.

The chain links TRBV6-5 to TRBJ1-6; a weak D match, TRBD1 (5 bases). Trimming took off 5 bases at V and 7 bases at J, with 12 bases between the two ends. This CDR3 region has 14 residues. Germline-derived CDR1 and CDR2 are MNHEY and SVGAGI. In DNA form, the CDR3 reads TGTGCCAGCAGTGGGGGGGTTGGAAATTCACCCCTCCACTTT. The encoded protein is CASSGGVGNSPLHF.

V is TRBV10-3 and J is TRBJ2-5; D is possibly TRBD2 (6 bases). This CDR3 contains 11 residues. CDR1 is ENHRY, CDR2 SYGVKD, per germline. V was pared by 11 bases and J by 2 bases, with 9 bases between. CDR3 in amino acids: CAGGRQETQYF. The DNA for the CDR3 is TGTGCCGGGGGGAGGCAAGAGACCCAGTACTTC.

The sample holds many counts of this clonotype. The chain has TRBV4-1 and TRBJ1-1, with no clear D. Per the germline V gene, CDR1 is MGHRA and CDR2 is YSYEKL. This CDR3 comprises 14 residues. Trimming pared 4 bases from V and 2 bases from J, leaving 11 bases between. CDR3: CASSPPLGNTEAFF. CDR3 nucleotide sequence: TGCGCCAGCAGCCCTCCGCTGGGAAACACTGAAGCTTTCTTT.

V usage is TRBV19 and J usage is TRBJ1-1; D unclear. CDR3 length: 15 amino acids. Germline loops: CDR1 LNHDA, CDR2 SQIVND (reference sequence). V was clipped by 5 bases and J by 1 base, with 14 bases between them. This CDR3 reads CASSPPRRENTEAFF. CDR3 nucleotides: TGTGCCAGTAGTCCACCAAGGAGGGAGAACACTGAAGCTTTCTTT.

This clonotype was observed a few times. The V and J genes are TRBV7-3 and TRBJ2-7; the D gene is possibly TRBD1 (5 bases). The CDR3 covers 13 residues. The ends were cut back, 3 bases at V and 5 bases at J, with 11 bases in the middle. The germline gives CDR1 SGHTA, CDR2 FQGTGA. For the CDR3, the DNA is TGTGCCAGCAGCTTGGCTCCCAGGGACGAGCAGTACTTC. Its translation: CASSLAPRDEQYF.

The chain joins TRBV6-1 to TRBJ1-2; D not resolved. The CDR3 runs to 13 residues. Germline CDR1 reads MNHNS; CDR2 reads SASEGT. Trimming pared 1 base from V and 4 bases from J, leaving 7 bases between. The CDR3 sequence is CASSEDSFYGYTF. The CDR3 DNA follows: TGTGCCAGCAGTGAAGACAGCTTCTATGGCTACACCTTC.

The gene calls are TRBV15 and TRBJ1-1; 10 bases align to TRBD1. V lost 0 bases and J lost 5; bases outside the gene matches: 9. The CDR3 is made up of 17 amino acids. The V gene's germline CDR1 is LNHNV and CDR2 YYDKDF (reference sequence). The CDR3 bases are TGTGCCACCAGCAGAGATCGCGCCGGGACAGGGGCGACTGAAGCTTTCTTT. Its translation is CATSRDRAGTGATEAFF.

The J gene is TRBJ2-5, the V gene TRBV10-3, with 7 bases that match TRBD1. Germline CDR1 is ENHRY and CDR2 is SYGVKD. Trimming cost V 6 bases and J 2 bases; bases outside gene matches: 3. The CDR3 has 13 residues. CDR3 region: CAISDRVQETQYF. The CDR3 coding sequence is TGTGCCATCAGCGACAGGGTTCAAGAGACCCAGTACTTC.

This clonotype was seen repeatedly, ten times or more. The chain joins TRBV10-2 to TRBJ1-5; possible D gene TRBD1, 6 bases. Germline loops: CDR1 WSHSY, CDR2 SAAADI. V lost 0 bases and J 6 bases, leaving 12 bases between the germline ends. CDR3 size: 15 residues. CDR3 DNA sequence: TGCGCCAGCAGTGAGTCAAGGGGAGGGGGTCAGCCCCAGCATTTT. Translated: CASSESRGGGQPQHF.

The gene calls are TRBV10-3 and TRBJ2-3; 8 nucleotides align to TRBD2. The CDR3 loop spans 18 amino acids. Germline CDR1 ENHRY, CDR2 SYGVKD. V shed 0 bases, J shed 0 bases, and the junction held 8 bases outside the gene matches. The CDR3 sequence is CAISESWLAGSSTDTQYF. The CDR3, as DNA: TGTGCCATCAGTGAGTCGTGGTTAGCGGGATCTAGCACAGATACGCAGTATTTT.

V usage is TRBV5-1 and J usage is TRBJ1-2, with 8 bases lining up with TRBD1. The germline V gene has CDR1 SGHRS and CDR2 YFSETQ. With 4 bases clipped from V and 6 bases from J, the junction kept 11 bases outside the gene matches. The CDR3 is 15 residues long. The CDR3 reads CASSQTPGQANGYTF. DNA of the CDR3: TGCGCCAGCAGCCAAACGCCGGGACAGGCTAATGGCTACACCTTC. Together with reference TRBV5-1 and TRBJ1-2, the CDR3 gives the full variable domain: KAGVTQTPRYLIKTRGQQVTLSCSPISGHRSVSWYQQTPGQGLQFLFEYFSETQRNKGNFPGRFSGRQFSNSRSEMNVSTLELGDSALYLCASSQTPGQANGYTFGSGTRLTVV.

This chain links TRBV19 with TRBJ1-4; D perhaps matches TRBD1 (5 bases). From germline, CDR1 is LNHDA and CDR2 SQIVND (reference sequence). V was trimmed by 4 bases and J by 0 bases, leaving 12 bases between them. CDR3 length: 16 amino acids. The CDR3 region is CASSRGTGATNEKLFF. The CDR3 nucleotides read TGTGCCAGTAGTAGGGGGACCGGTGCAACTAATGAAAAACTGTTTTTT.

The sample holds many counts of this clonotype. J is TRBJ1-6 and V is TRBV15; weak D call: TRBD1 (6 bases). The germline V and J ends were trimmed by 3 bases and 10 bases, with 19 bases remaining between them. Germline V gene sequence: CDR1 LNHNV, CDR2 YYDKDF (reference sequence). The CDR3 is 16 amino acids. The CDR3 spells CATSSPTTGRRSPLHF. The CDR3 coding sequence is TGTGCCACCAGCAGCCCGACGACAGGTCGAAGATCACCCCTCCACTTT.

This clonotype was picked up a small number of times. The chain links TRBV6-1 to TRBJ1-2; 7 nucleotides line up with TRBD1. The CDR3 loop spans 13 amino acids. Germline CDR1 and CDR2: MNHNS and SASEGT. V was clipped by 6 bases and J by 6 bases; unmatched bases: 7. CDR3 nucleotides: TGTGCCAGCAGACTGACAGGGAATGATGGCTACACCTTC. Translating gives CASRLTGNDGYTF.

The CDR3 is CASSLNPTGGNEKLFF. The CDR3 nucleotides read TGTGCCAGCAGCTTAAACCCGACAGGGGGTAATGAAAAACTGTTTTTT. The rearrangement uses TRBV11-2 and TRBJ1-4; the match to TRBD1 covers 9 bases. With V trimmed by 2 bases and J by 4 bases, 5 bases remained unmatched. CDR3 length: 16 residues. Germline CDR1 and CDR2: SGHAT and FQNNGV.

This clonotype showed up many times. V is TRBV7-8 and J is TRBJ2-5, with D possibly matching TRBD1 (6 bases). The V and J ends lost 5 bases and 0 bases respectively, with 13 bases between them. CDR1 SGHVS and CDR2 FQNEAQ come from the germline V gene. The length of the CDR3 is 15 residues. The CDR3 protein is CASSPPDRDQETQYF. CDR3 bases: TGTGCCAGCAGCCCACCGGACAGAGACCAAGAGACCCAGTACTTC.

This clonotype was seen a few times. This rearrangement joins TRBV7-9 to TRBJ1-2, with a possible D match to TRBD1 (5 bases). Trimming took 6 bases from V and 6 from J, leaving 11 bases between them. CDR1 and CDR2 (germline): SEHNR, FQNEAQ (reference sequence). The CDR3 is 12 residues long. The DNA of the CDR3 is TGTGCCAGCAGAGACCAGGGCGATGGCTACACCTTC. Protein: CASRDQGDGYTF.

Concerning this clonotype itself: Being one base from a much bigger clone, this may be a read error. The chain couples TRBV29-1 to TRBJ1-2, with D perhaps TRBD1 (6 bases). In germline, CDR1 is SQVTM, CDR2 ANQGSEA. The length of the CDR3 is 12 residues. In DNA form, the CDR3 reads TGCGGCGTTGGGGGGGCCCAGGGGGGCTACACCTTC. Its protein product is CGVGGAQGGYTF.

This clonotype was observed at least ten times. An end of the junction differs from the germline gene, which may be a read error. The chain recombines TRBV7-7 with TRBJ2-5; D is unresolved. Germline CDR1 reads SSHAT; CDR2 reads FNYEAQ (reference sequence). The CDR3 consists of 13 residues. CDR3 region: CASSYSRRETQYF. In DNA form, the CDR3 reads TGTGCTAGCAGCTATTCTAGAAGAGAGACCCAGTACTTC.

A note on this clonotype: A much larger clone differs by one base, so this may be a read error. The chain uses TRBV24-1 and TRBJ1-1, with a tentative D call TRBD1 (5 bases). Germline V lookup: CDR1 KGHDR, CDR2 SFDVKD. The CDR3 is 12 residues long. The CDR3 region has the DNA TGTGTCACCAGTGATTTGAGGGGTCGTGAGTTCTTT. Amino acid sequence: CVTSDLRGREFF.

This clonotype was seen many times. The chain links TRBV20-1 to TRBJ1-1; 8 positions agree with TRBD1. Germline V gene lookup returns CDR1 DFQATT and CDR2 SNEGSKA (reference sequence). Unmatched junction bases numbered 10, after V lost 6 bases and J lost 7 bases. There are 13 residues in the CDR3. CDR3 sequence (DNA): TGCAGTGCACCGAAGGACAGGGACGATGAAGCTTTCTTT. Its translation is CSAPKDRDDEAFF.

This chain joins TRBV20-1 and TRBJ2-2; D is unresolved. The germline CDR1 and CDR2 sequences are DFQATT and SNEGSKA (reference sequence). This CDR3 is 12 amino acids long. V shed 8 bases and J shed 7 bases, with 14 bases lying between them. The DNA of the CDR3 is TGCAGTAAGCCCCCGAGGATCGGGGAGCTGTTTTTT. It yields the protein CSKPPRIGELFF.

Only one count was recorded for this clonotype. The conserved phenylalanine or tryptophan normally closing the CDR3 is absent here, so this likely arose from a read error. No DNA is shown, since the ends of the CDR3 on it are uncertain; the CDR3 is the one TCRdb lists. This chain links TRBV20-1 with TRBJ2-5. Germline V gene data show CDR1 as DFQATT and CDR2 as SNEGSKA (reference sequence). The CDR3 is 9 amino acids in total, end residues counted. The CDR3 reads CSARVGQNY.

This clonotype was recorded only once. A much larger clone sits a single nucleotide away, making a read error possible. The chain is built from TRBV10-2 and TRBJ1-5, with 7 bases that match TRBD1. Germline V gives CDR1 WSHSY, CDR2 SAAADI. The CDR3 totals 14 residues. The CDR3 sequence: CATRQGSSNRPQHF. Here the CDR3 DNA reads TGCGCCACCCGACAGGGCTCGAGCAATCGGCCCCAGCATTTT.

V gene TRBV12-3 or TRBV12-4 combines with J gene TRBJ2-5; 8 positions agree with TRBD1. The CDR3 totals 15 residues. Trimming cost V 4 bases and J 4 bases; bases outside gene matches: 8. CDR3 amino acids: CASSYRTGFRETQYF. CDR3 in DNA: TGTGCCAGCAGTTACAGGACAGGGTTTCGAGAGACCCAGTACTTC.

This clonotype has a count of ten or more. The rearrangement uses TRBV2 and TRBJ1-5; D is unresolved. V was trimmed by 4 bases and J by 1 base, leaving 8 bases between them. The germline gives CDR1 SNHLY, CDR2 FYNNEI. The CDR3 is 14 amino acids. The chain's CDR3 is CASSGGLSNQPQHF. The CDR3 DNA reads TGTGCCAGCAGTGGGGGTTTGAGCAATCAGCCCCAGCATTTT.

This clonotype was counted ten times or more. This chain uses TRBV24-1 with TRBJ1-5; no definite D call. CDR1 and CDR2 from the germline V gene are KGHDR and SFDVKD. The CDR3 loop spans 16 amino acids. V lost 9 bases and J lost 2, with 19 bases in between. The CDR3 reads CATRRIGQIGNQPQHF. The CDR3 DNA sequence: TGTGCCACCCGTCGAATAGGGCAGATCGGCAATCAGCCCCAGCATTTT.

This clonotype came up many times. The chain recombines TRBV5-6 with TRBJ1-2; 10 bases match TRBD1. Trimming cost V 4 bases and J 6 bases; bases outside gene matches: 9. The CDR3 has 15 amino acids. Germline CDR1 and CDR2: SGHDT and YYEEEE. For the CDR3, the DNA is TGTGCCAGCAGCGTGGACAGGGGGTATCGGAATGGCTACACCTTC. Translating it yields CASSVDRGYRNGYTF.

CDR3 protein: CAISEGNSIYEQYF. CDR3 nucleotides: TGTGCCATCAGTGAAGGTAACAGCATATACGAGCAGTACTTC. The rearrangement uses TRBV10-3 and TRBJ2-7, with no clear D. This CDR3 region has 14 residues. Trimming cost V 3 bases and J 4 bases, with 13 bases left between them. Germline CDR1 ENHRY, CDR2 SYGVKD.

The chain couples TRBV25-1 to TRBJ2-5; unclear D gene. CDR3 length: 15 residues. The V and J ends lost 4 bases and 4 bases respectively, with 16 bases between them. From germline, CDR1 is MGHDK and CDR2 SYGVNS. This CDR3 is CASSASTALPETQYF. The CDR3 DNA sequence: TGTGCCAGCAGTGCGTCCACCGCCCTACCAGAGACCCAGTACTTC.